These 30 T cell receptor beta chains were sequenced from one sample in a study of blood T cell repertoires in COVID-19. Using immunoSEQ multiplex PCR, the repertoire was profiled, and TCRdb retains in-frame clones only, with some absent. The sample lists roughly 160,000 clones, about four fifths occurring once. The sample consisted of peripheral blood. The source of these receptors is an older man with active or convalescent COVID-19.

This chain joins TRBV7-8 and TRBJ2-7, with a tentative D call TRBD2 (6 bases). This CDR3 spans 13 amino acids. Trimming left V 6 bases short and J 6 bases short, with 15 bases between. CDR1 SGHVS and CDR2 FQNEAQ come from the germline V gene. The DNA for the CDR3 is TGTGCCAGCAGTAAACGGACTATATCCGAGCAGTACTTC. Encoded protein: CASSKRTISEQYF.

In DNA form, the CDR3 reads TGCGCCAGCAGCTCGCAAGAGACCCAGTACTTC. The encoded protein is CASSSQETQYF. The genes are TRBV5-1 and TRBJ2-5, with D hard to call. Germline V gene lookup returns CDR1 SGHRS and CDR2 YFSETQ. The ends were cut back, 3 bases at V and 2 bases at J, with 2 bases in the middle. The CDR3 runs to 11 residues.

This clone came up once. The V call is TRBV25-1, the J call TRBJ2-7; no clear D gene. V lost 4 bases to trimming and J lost 3 bases, with 4 bases between them. The CDR3 sequence is 11 residues long. Germline V gives CDR1 MGHDK, CDR2 SYGVNS. Here the CDR3 reads CASSAYYEQYF. The CDR3 DNA is TGTGCCAGCAGTGCCTACTACGAGCAGTACTTC.

The chain links TRBV4-3 to TRBJ1-2; D is possibly TRBD1 (6 bases). The V end lost 4 bases, the J end lost 10 bases, and 22 bases lay between the germline ends. Germline CDR1 LGHNA, CDR2 YSLEER. The CDR3 consists of 15 residues. CDR3 region: CASSRGGDGTNVYTF. Here the CDR3 DNA reads TGCGCCAGCAGCCGTGGGGGGGATGGGACAAATGTCTACACCTTC.

In this sample, this clone turned up a few times. The chain combines TRBV30 with TRBJ2-7, with 8 bases matching TRBD1. The V gene end was trimmed by 2 bases and the J gene end by 4 bases; junction bases not matched to a gene: 10. Germline CDR1 and CDR2: GTSNPN and SVGIG (reference sequence). The CDR3 has 15 amino acids. CDR3 sequence reads: CAWSFPSTGGYEQYF. The DNA of the CDR3 is TGTGCCTGGAGTTTTCCAAGTACAGGGGGATACGAGCAGTACTTC.

V gene TRBV7-9 combines with J gene TRBJ2-1, with TRBD1 as a possible D gene (6 bases). The CDR3 is 13 amino acids. Trimming pared 5 bases from V and 8 bases from J, leaving 13 bases between. The germline V gene encodes CDR1 SEHNR and CDR2 FQNEAQ (reference sequence). The chain's CDR3 is CASSPGTRYEQFF. CDR3 DNA sequence: TGTGCCAGCAGCCCGGGGACAAGGTATGAGCAGTTCTTC.

J is TRBJ1-5 and V is TRBV5-8; D ambiguous. CDR3 length: 15 amino acids. Germline V gene data show CDR1 as SGHTS and CDR2 as YDEGEE. V dropped 0 bases and J dropped 4 bases, with 11 bases sitting between them. CDR3 bases: TGTGCCAGCAGCTTGGGCAGAATTAAAAATCAGCCCCAGCATTTT. Translation gives CASSLGRIKNQPQHF.

This sequence joins TRBV7-2 and TRBJ1-2, with no clear D. In germline, CDR1 is SGHTA, CDR2 FQGNSA. The CDR3 extends over 12 amino acids. V was shortened by 3 bases and J by 7 bases, with 9 bases between the two germline ends. The CDR3 DNA sequence: TGTGCCAGCAGCTTGGCGGGCATTGGCTACACCTTC. Translation gives CASSLAGIGYTF.

As regards this clone: The sample carries other DNA sequences with the same CDR3. The V call is TRBV6-1, the J call TRBJ1-2; maybe TRBD1 (6 bases). V was cut by 3 bases and J by 2 bases, with 10 bases left in between. The CDR3 runs 14 residues. Germline V gene lookup returns CDR1 MNHNS and CDR2 SASEGT. CDR3 nucleotide sequence: TGTGCCAGCAGTGAGGGACAAACAAACTATGGCTACACCTTC. Its protein is CASSEGQTNYGYTF.

The chain carries TRBV6-5 and TRBJ1-6; 8 bases agree with TRBD1. The V segment lost 0 bases and the J segment 9 bases; nucleotides outside the gene matches: 7. This CDR3 is built from 16 residues. Germline V lookup: CDR1 MNHEY, CDR2 SVGAGI. In nucleotides, the CDR3 is TGTGCCAGCAGTTACTCGTGGGCAGGGGGCGGTTCACCCCTCCACTTT. Translated, it gives CASSYSWAGGGSPLHF.

The chain links TRBV19 to TRBJ2-1, with TRBD2 identical over 16 bases. The germline CDR1 and CDR2 sequences are LNHDA and SQIVND (reference sequence). This CDR3 is 16 amino acids long. Trimming removed 4 bases from V and 9 bases from J; junction bases left unmatched: 6. The DNA of the CDR3 is TGTGCCAGTAGTACAGCTGGGACTAGCGGGGGGGCTGAGCAGTTCTTC. Protein: CASSTAGTSGGAEQFF.

The rearrangement links TRBV5-1 to TRBJ1-1; TRBD1 might be the D (6 bases). In germline, CDR1 is SGHRS, CDR2 YFSETQ. The CDR3 has 15 amino acids. V shed 4 bases and J shed 1 base, with 14 bases lying between them. In DNA, the CDR3 is TGCGCCAGCAGCGTCACAGGGTTGGCGAACACTGAAGCTTTCTTT. Protein product: CASSVTGLANTEAFF.

This chain uses TRBV18 with TRBJ2-2; no clear D. Germline CDR1 KGHSH, CDR2 LQKENI. Trimming left V 0 bases short and J 1 base short, with 9 bases between. The CDR3 is 16 amino acids. This chain's CDR3 is CASSPPGSLNTGELFF. DNA of the CDR3: TGTGCCAGCTCACCACCCGGGTCCCTGAACACCGGGGAGCTGTTTTTT.

This chain links TRBV2 with TRBJ2-2; maybe TRBD2 (6 bases). The CDR3 runs to 15 residues. V was trimmed by 5 bases and J by 2 bases, leaving 12 bases between them. Germline values: CDR1 SNHLY, CDR2 FYNNEI. Here the CDR3 reads CASSLGTPNTGELFF. CDR3 DNA: TGTGCCAGCAGTCTCGGGACTCCTAACACCGGGGAGCTGTTTTTT.

The chain employs TRBV28 and TRBJ1-5; a weak D match, TRBD1 (5 bases). Trimming cost V 2 bases and J 6 bases, with 11 bases left between them. This CDR3 contains 14 residues. Germline V gene data show CDR1 as MDHEN and CDR2 as SYDVKM. CDR3 sequence reads: CASSLPGDFQPQHF. For the CDR3, the DNA is TGTGCCAGCAGTTTACCTGGGGACTTTCAGCCCCAGCATTTT.

The chain recombines TRBV7-2 with TRBJ2-7, with D unclear. Germline values: CDR1 SGHTA, CDR2 FQGNSA. There are 13 residues in the CDR3. V was cut by 2 bases and J by 2 bases, with 7 bases left in between. CDR3 region: CASSLYTTYEQYF. The CDR3 DNA reads as TGTGCCAGCAGCTTATATACTACCTACGAGCAGTACTTC.

This chain joins TRBV7-8 and TRBJ1-1, with TRBD1 matching over 8 bases. The V and J ends lost 5 bases and 0 bases, in that order; junction bases with no gene match: 5. The CDR3 contains 15 residues. Per germline, CDR1 SGHVS and CDR2 FQNEAQ. Written as DNA, the CDR3 is TGTGCCAGCAGCCGTCCGACAGGGGTGAACACTGAAGCTTTCTTT. Protein sequence: CASSRPTGVNTEAFF.

The chain joins TRBV2 to TRBJ1-2; TRBD1 aligns across 9 bases. The germline gives CDR1 SNHLY, CDR2 FYNNEI. V lost 2 bases and J lost 7; bases outside the gene matches: 2. This CDR3 comprises 13 residues. The CDR3: CASSERQGVGYTF. The CDR3 DNA sequence: TGTGCCAGCAGTGAACGACAGGGGGTTGGCTACACCTTC.

The CDR3 DNA follows: TGTGCCAGCAGCCGACAACAGGGTTTGACAGATACGCAGTATTTT. Translating it yields CASSRQQGLTDTQYF. This chain uses TRBV6-6 with TRBJ2-3; possibly TRBD1 for D (6 bases). Trimming shortened V by 6 bases and J by 3 bases, and 16 bases separated the two germline ends. The CDR3 loop spans 15 amino acids. The V gene's germline CDR1 is MNHNY and CDR2 SVGAGI (reference sequence).

This chain uses TRBV27 with TRBJ2-7; TRBD2 might be the D (5 bases). Trimming stripped 0 bases from V and 6 bases from J, with 21 bases between. Germline assignment: CDR1 MNHEY and CDR2 SMNVEV (reference sequence). The CDR3 is 17 amino acids. As DNA, the CDR3 is TGTGCCAGCAGTTTATCAGCCCCGTCCGGGAAGGGTGGCGAGCAGTACTTC. Its translation: CASSLSAPSGKGGEQYF.

The V gene is TRBV7-9, the J gene TRBJ2-1; D might be TRBD1 (5 bases). The germline V gene encodes CDR1 SEHNR and CDR2 FQNEAQ (reference sequence). V lost 0 bases and J 6 bases, leaving 6 bases between the germline ends. CDR3 length: 13 residues. The CDR3: CASSLAGVNEQFF. The CDR3 nucleotides are TGTGCCAGCAGCTTAGCAGGGGTCAATGAGCAGTTCTTC.

V is TRBV5-5 and J is TRBJ1-4; tentative D call: TRBD1 (5 bases). The ends were cut back, 3 bases at V and 0 bases at J, with 15 bases in the middle. This CDR3 has 17 amino acids. Germline V gene sequence: CDR1 SGHKS, CDR2 YYEKEE (reference sequence). The CDR3 nucleotides are TGTGCCAGCAGCTGGGGGGACGGTCGTGCAACTAATGAAAAACTGTTTTTT. This gives the protein CASSWGDGRATNEKLFF.

In its sample, this clone was seen a few times. The V call is TRBV6-5, the J call TRBJ1-1, with a possible D match to TRBD1 (5 bases). CDR3 size: 15 residues. The germline V and J ends were trimmed by 0 bases and 6 bases, with 14 bases remaining between them. Germline loops: CDR1 MNHEY, CDR2 SVGAGI. The CDR3 loop reads CASSYSRQGGAEAFF. CDR3 coding DNA: TGTGCCAGCAGTTACTCGAGGCAGGGAGGGGCTGAAGCTTTCTTT.

The chain has TRBV7-8 and TRBJ1-5; no clear D gene. Between the trimmed V and J ends, which lost 5 bases and 15 bases, there was a span of 17 bases. The germline V gene encodes CDR1 SGHVS and CDR2 FQNEAQ. This CDR3 has 12 amino acids. CDR3 sequence reads: CASSPLTHPRHF. The DNA of the CDR3 is TGTGCCAGCAGCCCACTCACCCACCCGAGGCATTTT.

Concerning this clone itself: At one end, the junction sequence differs from germline, possibly due to a read error. The chain recombines TRBV29-1 with TRBJ1-1; TRBD1 matches at 7 bases. The CDR3 has 16 residues. CDR1 is SQVTM, CDR2 ANQGSEA, per germline. CDR3 coding DNA: TGCAGCGCCGAGGGGGCCAGGATAGGAAGCTTCCGGCTGGAAGCCTTT. Translation gives CSAEGARIGSFRLEAF. The whole variable domain, filled in from reference TRBV29-1 and TRBJ1-1, reads SAVISQKPSRDICQRGTSLTIQCQVDSQVTMMFWYRQQPGQSLTLIATANQGSEATYESGFVIDKFPISRPNLTFSTLTVSNMSPEDSSIYLCSAEGARIGSFRLEAFGQGTRLTVV.

This clone was observed a few times. The chain recombines TRBV6-2 or TRBV6-3 with TRBJ2-7, with TRBD1 matching 8 bases. Germline lookup yields CDR1 MNHEY and CDR2 SVGEGT. The V and J ends lost 2 bases and 2 bases, in that order; junction bases with no gene match: 14. CDR3 length equals 18 residues. The CDR3 reads CASSYPAHGQGRAYEQYF. CDR3 nucleotide sequence: TGTGCCAGCAGTTACCCGGCCCATGGACAGGGAAGGGCCTACGAGCAGTACTTC.

The chain has TRBV6-6 and TRBJ2-5, with 7 bases lining up with TRBD1. Germline V gives CDR1 MNHNY, CDR2 SVGAGI (reference sequence). V was pared by 7 bases and J by 1 base, with 0 bases of the junction left unmatched. CDR3 length: 12 amino acids. CDR3 in DNA: TGTGCCAGCACAGGGGGCCAAGAGACCCAGTACTTC. This encodes CASTGGQETQYF.

The sample holds one count of this clone. The chain carries TRBV6-4 and TRBJ1-6; no clear D. Germline assignment: CDR1 MRHNA and CDR2 SNTAGT. This CDR3 has 15 amino acids. Trimming stripped 7 bases from V and 4 bases from J, with 14 bases between. The CDR3 coding sequence is TGTGCCAGCAAAGCAGGTTCCCAATATAATTCACCCCTCCACTTT. Translation: CASKAGSQYNSPLHF.

V gene TRBV19 combines with J gene TRBJ1-2; 7 nucleotides align to TRBD1. From germline, CDR1 is LNHDA and CDR2 SQIVND (reference sequence). With V trimmed by 6 bases and J by 4 bases, 8 bases remained unmatched. The CDR3 has 14 residues. This CDR3 is CASSTDQGVYGYTF. The DNA of the CDR3 is TGTGCCAGTAGCACGGACCAGGGGGTCTATGGCTACACCTTC.

J is TRBJ1-1 and V is TRBV9, with 11 positions matching TRBD1. The germline gives CDR1 SGDLS, CDR2 YYNGEE. With V trimmed by 4 bases and J by 4 bases, 9 bases remained unmatched. The CDR3 extends over 16 amino acids. In DNA, the CDR3 is TGTGCCAGCAGCCCAGGACAGGGGGCGGTGGGCACTGAAGCTTTCTTT. Residues: CASSPGQGAVGTEAFF. Full variable domain (remainder filled in from reference TRBV9 and TRBJ1-1): DSGVTQTPKHLITATGQRVTLRCSPRSGDLSVYWYQQSLDQGLQFLIQYYNGEERAKGNILERFSAQQFPDLHSELNLSSLELGDSALYFCASSPGQGAVGTEAFFGQGTRLTVV.